The 23 T cell receptor beta chains listed next were all sequenced from one sample in a study of blood T cell repertoires in COVID-19. TCRdb keeps only in-frame clones here, not all; method: immunoSEQ multiplex PCR. In the table there are under 300,000 clones, less than 90% of which are singletons. Sequences were obtained from PBMCs or T cells enriched from blood (not recorded which). These receptors all stem from a woman between 50 and 59 years old who had recovered from COVID-19.

The CDR3 region is CASVGGNNEQFF. The CDR3, as DNA: TGTGCTTCTGTGGGCGGGAACAATGAGCAGTTCTTC. This chain uses TRBV12-3 or TRBV12-4 with TRBJ2-1, with D possibly TRBD2 on 6 matching bases. The CDR3 covers 12 residues.

The chain employs TRBV9 and TRBJ2-1; 8 nucleotides match TRBD2. J lost 4 bases, V lost 0 bases, and 9 bases had no gene match. The CDR3 has 17 residues. In germline, CDR1 is SGDLS, CDR2 YYNGEE. The CDR3: CASSVGGSSGVYNEQFF. CDR3 sequence (DNA): TGTGCCAGCAGCGTAGGGGGTAGTAGCGGGGTTTACAATGAGCAGTTCTTC.

The gene calls are TRBV15 and TRBJ2-1, with 12 bases aligning to TRBD2. Unmatched junction bases numbered 8, after V lost 0 bases and J lost 2 bases. CDR1 and CDR2 from the germline V gene are LNHNV and YYDKDF (reference sequence). The CDR3 runs 19 residues. DNA of the CDR3: TGTGCCACCAGCAGAGATACGGTCCGGACTAGCGGGGCCTACAATGAGCAGTTCTTC. It translates to CATSRDTVRTSGAYNEQFF.

The CDR3 region is CASSPRDSKNEKLFF. In DNA, the CDR3 is TGTGCCAGCAGCCCCCGAGACAGTAAAAATGAAAAACTGTTTTTT. The gene calls are TRBV7-9 and TRBJ1-4, with D possibly matching TRBD1 (5 bases). The CDR3 is 15 residues long. Trimming removed 5 bases from V and 5 bases from J, with 15 bases in between. Germline CDR1 reads SEHNR; CDR2 reads FQNEAQ (reference sequence).

CDR3 region: CASSRDLAGGEQFF. The CDR3 nucleotides are TGTGCCAGCAGCCGGGATTTAGCGGGTGGAGAGCAGTTCTTC. The V and J genes are TRBV7-9 and TRBJ2-1, with 7 bases fitting TRBD2. Germline-derived CDR1 and CDR2 are SEHNR and FQNEAQ (reference sequence). The trim removed 5 bases at V and 10 bases at J, leaving 11 bases unmatched. The CDR3 covers 14 residues.

The chain carries TRBV6-5 and TRBJ1-5; D may be TRBD1 (5 bases). The CDR3 covers 13 residues. The V end lost 7 bases, the J end lost 2 bases, and 9 bases lay between the germline ends. Germline V lookup: CDR1 MNHEY, CDR2 SVGAGI. In nucleotides, the CDR3 is TGTGCCAGCAATCAAGGGGGCAATCAGCCCCAGCATTTT. It specifies CASNQGGNQPQHF.

The chain is built from TRBV28 and TRBJ1-1, with 12 bases lining up with TRBD1. V lost 5 bases, J lost 6 bases, and 16 bases stayed unmatched. This CDR3 spans 18 amino acids. CDR1 and CDR2 (germline): MDHEN, SYDVKM. The CDR3: CASSTLSRDRGRGAEAFF. Written as DNA, the CDR3 is TGTGCCAGCAGTACGCTCTCGCGGGACAGGGGGCGAGGGGCTGAAGCTTTCTTT. The whole variable domain, remainder taken from reference TRBV28 and TRBJ1-1, is DVKVTQSSRYLVKRTGEKVFLECVQDMDHENMFWYRQDPGLGLRLIYFSYDVKMKEKGDIPEGYSVSREKKERFSLILESASTNQTSMYLCASSTLSRDRGRGAEAFFGQGTRLTVV.

This chain links TRBV20-1 with TRBJ2-7; 9 bases are shared with TRBD2. The CDR3 is 14 residues long. Germline V CDR1 and CDR2: DFQATT, SNEGSKA (reference sequence). The V segment lost 3 bases and the J segment 3 bases; nucleotides outside the gene matches: 6. CDR3 in DNA: TGCAGTGCTAGTTCGCCAGCGGGAGGCTACGAGCAGTACTTC. It codes for CSASSPAGGYEQYF.

V gene TRBV19 combines with J gene TRBJ2-7; tentative D call: TRBD2 (7 bases). V lost 3 bases, J lost 5 bases, and 17 bases lay in between. Germline V gene sequence: CDR1 LNHDA, CDR2 SQIVND (reference sequence). There are 15 residues in the CDR3. The CDR3 sequence is CASSMGGAETNEQYF. Written as DNA, the CDR3 is TGTGCCAGTAGTATGGGGGGGGCGGAAACGAACGAGCAGTACTTC. Based on the CDR3 plus reference TRBV19 and TRBJ2-7, the full variable domain is DGGITQSPKYLFRKEGQNVTLSCEQNLNHDAMYWYRQDPGQGLRLIYYSQIVNDFQKGDIAEGYSVSREKKESFPLTVTSAQKNPTAFYLCASSMGGAETNEQYFGPGTRLTVT.

This clone showed up just a few times. This chain connects TRBV4-2 to TRBJ2-3, with a tentative D call TRBD1 (5 bases). Trimming removed 6 bases from V and 6 bases from J, with 10 bases in between. The CDR3 contains 12 residues. Germline CDR1 and CDR2: LGHNA and YNFKEQ. Here the CDR3 DNA reads TGTGCCAGCAGACGTTCAGGGGATACGCAGTATTTT. Encoded protein: CASRRSGDTQYF.

The chain joins TRBV6-2 or TRBV6-3 to TRBJ2-6, with 8 bases that match TRBD1. Germline V gene sequence: CDR1 MNHEY, CDR2 SVGEGT. The V and J ends lost 5 bases and 0 bases, in that order; junction bases with no gene match: 9. The CDR3 runs to 18 residues. This CDR3 is CASSPHRDRTSGANVLTF. In DNA form, the CDR3 reads TGTGCCAGCAGTCCCCACCGGGACAGGACCTCTGGGGCCAACGTCCTGACTTTC.

Notes on this clone: At one boundary the junction diverges from the germline segment, which might be a read error. This chain connects TRBV11-2 to TRBJ1-2, with a weak D call TRBD1 (5 bases). The CDR3 extends over 13 amino acids. Germline-derived CDR1 and CDR2 are SGHAT and FQNNGV. CDR3 region: CASSVDRNYGYTF. CDR3 DNA sequence: TGTGCCAGCAGCGTAGACAGAAACTATGGCTACACCTTC. Drawing the rest from reference TRBV11-2 and TRBJ1-2, the complete variable domain is EAGVAQSPRYKIIEKRQSVAFWCNPISGHATLYWYQQILGQGPKLLIQFQNNGVVDDSQLPKDRFSAERLKGVDSTLKIQPAKLEDSAVYLCASSVDRNYGYTFGSGTRLTVV.

The rearrangement links TRBV24-1 to TRBJ1-5; tentative D call: TRBD1 (5 bases). Germline CDR1 and CDR2: KGHDR and SFDVKD. The CDR3 has 14 amino acids. V gave up 9 bases and J gave up 3 bases, with 14 bases separating them. This CDR3 is CATAAGDYNQPQHF. The CDR3, as DNA: TGTGCCACCGCCGCGGGGGATTACAATCAGCCCCAGCATTTT.

Only one count was recorded for this clone. The CDR3 bases are TGTGCCAGCAGGAGGCAGACAGGACTCGTCGGCGCTGAAGCTTTCTTT. It encodes CASRRQTGLVGAEAFF. The rearrangement joins TRBV7-2 to TRBJ1-1; D perhaps matches TRBD1 (6 bases). Trimming took off 6 bases at V and 6 bases at J, with 23 bases between the two ends. The CDR3 loop spans 16 amino acids. Germline values: CDR1 SGHTA, CDR2 FQGNSA.

The chain uses TRBV11-1 and TRBJ1-1; TRBD1 agrees at 7 bases. Per germline, CDR1 SGHAT and CDR2 FQDESV (reference sequence). V was clipped by 3 bases and J by 4 bases; unmatched bases: 8. The CDR3 is 15 amino acids. The CDR3 nucleotides are TGTGCCAGCAGCTTTATGCAGGGGGTCGGCACTGAAGCTTTCTTT. Protein product: CASSFMQGVGTEAFF.

This clone was counted a few times. The CDR3 loop reads CASSSPQGQGVIGANVLTF. The CDR3, as DNA: TGCGCCAGCAGCTCTCCCCAGGGACAGGGGGTTATTGGGGCCAACGTCCTGACTTTC. The V and J genes are TRBV5-1 and TRBJ2-6; TRBD1 matches at 11 bases. J lost 3 bases, V lost 3 bases, and 11 bases had no gene match. The CDR3 sequence is 19 residues long. Germline CDR1 and CDR2: SGHRS and YFSETQ.

This clone was seen a single time. The V gene is TRBV20-1, the J gene TRBJ1-2; D possibly corresponds to TRBD1 (5 bases). The length of the CDR3 is 17 residues. Germline V CDR1 and CDR2: DFQATT, SNEGSKA (reference sequence). Deletions cut 3 bases from V and 5 bases from J, with 25 bases between. The CDR3: CSASTNGKQGVFYGYTF. In nucleotides, the CDR3 is TGCAGTGCTAGTACAAACGGAAAGCAGGGTGTTTTTTATGGCTACACCTTC.

The genes are TRBV24-1 and TRBJ2-1; 7 nucleotides match TRBD2. The CDR3 is 17 amino acids. CDR1 is KGHDR, CDR2 SFDVKD, per germline. V was pared by 4 bases and J by 0 bases, with 8 bases of the junction left unmatched. CDR3 residues: CATSDPSGLRSYNEQFF. CDR3 bases: TGTGCCACCAGTGACCCCTCGGGACTACGCTCCTACAATGAGCAGTTCTTC.

The chain carries TRBV30 and TRBJ2-1; D not certain. Germline CDR1 is GTSNPN and CDR2 is SVGIG (reference sequence). Trimming shortened V by 3 bases and J by 3 bases, and 9 bases separated the two germline ends. The CDR3 loop spans 13 amino acids. CDR3 sequence: CAWRVLSYNEQFF. The CDR3 DNA sequence: TGTGCCTGGAGGGTTTTGAGCTACAATGAGCAGTTCTTC.

This clone was recorded once. The chain carries TRBV7-2 and TRBJ1-2; D call uncertain. CDR1 and CDR2 (germline): SGHTA, FQGNSA. The germline V and J ends were trimmed by 1 base and 4 bases, with 4 bases remaining between them. This CDR3 spans 12 amino acids. CDR3 coding DNA: TGTGCCAGCAGCTTAGGGGCCTATGGCTACACCTTC. Translated: CASSLGAYGYTF.

In this sample, this clone turned up once. CDR3 nucleotide sequence: TGTGCCAGCTCACCCGGGAGGACAGGGCGCCCCTCTGGAAACACCATATATTTT. Translating it yields CASSPGRTGRPSGNTIYF. The chain carries TRBV18 and TRBJ1-3; 8 nucleotides line up with TRBD1. J was trimmed by 0 bases and V by 3 bases; bases with no gene match: 10. Germline lookup yields CDR1 KGHSH and CDR2 LQKENI. CDR3 length: 18 residues. Full variable domain (remainder filled in from reference TRBV18 and TRBJ1-3): NAGVMQNPRHLVRRRGQEARLRCSPMKGHSHVYWYRQLPEEGLKFMVYLQKENIIDESGMPKERFSAEFPKEGPSILRIQQVVRGDSAAYFCASSPGRTGRPSGNTIYFGEGSWLTVV.

The chain links TRBV7-6 to TRBJ1-1, with D tentatively TRBD1 (6 bases). Germline V CDR1 and CDR2: SGHVS, FNYEAQ. Trimming removed 1 base at V and 7 bases at J, with 16 bases between. The CDR3 length is 15 residues. CDR3 bases: TGTGCCAGCAGCTTAGGGGCTAACGAACAGGGTGAAGCTTTCTTT. Amino acid sequence: CASSLGANEQGEAFF. The whole variable domain, filled in from reference TRBV7-6 and TRBJ1-1, reads GAGVSQSPRYKVTKRGQDVALRCDPISGHVSLYWYRQALGQGPEFLTYFNYEAQQDKSGLPNDRFSAERPEGSISTLTIQRTEQRDSAMYRCASSLGANEQGEAFFGQGTRLTVV.

This chain connects TRBV5-1 to TRBJ1-1; 9 nucleotides line up with TRBD1. The junction had 11 bases not matched to a gene; V was cut back by 0 bases and J by 5 bases. Germline CDR1 reads SGHRS; CDR2 reads YFSETQ. The CDR3 extends over 17 amino acids. The CDR3 DNA sequence: TGCGCCAGCAGCTTGGGCACACAGGGGGCTCGTGGGACTGAAGCTTTCTTT. It yields the protein CASSLGTQGARGTEAFF.